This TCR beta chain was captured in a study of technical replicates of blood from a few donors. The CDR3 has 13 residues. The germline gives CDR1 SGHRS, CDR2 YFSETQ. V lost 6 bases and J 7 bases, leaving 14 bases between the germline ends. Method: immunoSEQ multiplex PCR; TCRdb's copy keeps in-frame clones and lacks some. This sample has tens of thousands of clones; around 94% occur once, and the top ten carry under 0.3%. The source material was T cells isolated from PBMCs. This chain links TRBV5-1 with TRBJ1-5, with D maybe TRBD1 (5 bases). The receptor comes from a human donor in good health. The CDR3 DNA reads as TGCGCCAGCACCGGGGGGGTGGGGCAGCCCCAGCATTTT. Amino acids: CASTGGVGQPQHF.